This T cell receptor beta chain stems from a study of blood T cell repertoires in COVID-19. The overall study: Sites across the United States, Italy and Spain contributed samples from acute and convalescent COVID-19.

The assay was immunoSEQ multiplex PCR, and TCRdb's table has in-frame clones only and misses some. The repertoire consists of about 120,000 clones, with about nine tenths occurring once and the leading ten covering approximately 1.9%. The CDR3 totals 13 residues. Deletions cut 3 bases from V and 7 bases from J, with 10 bases between. Germline-derived CDR1 and CDR2 are KGHSH and LQKENI. This TCR came from a human donor with active COVID-19. The donor label of this sample is uncertain. This chain uses TRBV18 with TRBJ1-5; no clear D gene. Sequencing input: peripheral blood. The CDR3 bases are TGTGCCAGCTCACCTACCTTACGGCAGCCCCAGCATTTT. The encoded protein is CASSPTLRQPQHF.